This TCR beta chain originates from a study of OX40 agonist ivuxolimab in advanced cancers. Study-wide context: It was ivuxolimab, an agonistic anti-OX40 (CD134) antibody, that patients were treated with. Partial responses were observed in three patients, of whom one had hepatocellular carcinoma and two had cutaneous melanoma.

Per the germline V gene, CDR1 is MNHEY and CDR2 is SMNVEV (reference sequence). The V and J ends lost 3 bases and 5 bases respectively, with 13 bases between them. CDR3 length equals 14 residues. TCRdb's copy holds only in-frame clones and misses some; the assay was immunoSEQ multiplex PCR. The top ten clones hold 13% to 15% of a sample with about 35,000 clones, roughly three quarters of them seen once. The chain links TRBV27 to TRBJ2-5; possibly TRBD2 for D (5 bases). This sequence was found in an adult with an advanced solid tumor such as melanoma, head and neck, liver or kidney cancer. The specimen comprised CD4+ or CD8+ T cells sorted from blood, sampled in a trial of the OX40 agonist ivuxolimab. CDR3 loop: CASSFVGVGETQYF. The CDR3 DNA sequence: TGTGCCAGCAGTTTTGTCGGGGTCGGCGAGACCCAGTACTTC.